The 27 T cell receptor beta chains in this list originate from one sample, sequenced in a study of CD8+ T cells in alopecia areata. As the sequencing template, cDNA was produced by extracting RNA and reverse transcribing it. Data came from immunoSEQ multiplex PCR; TCRdb stores just in-frame clones and leaves some out. The sample has about 200,000 clones, approximately 38% seen once. Treatment meaning: oral pan-JAK inhibitor, 5-10 mg twice daily. This material consisted of CD4+ T cells sorted from blood, taken at approximately week 30, from a patient treated with tofacitinib. The origin of the receptors is a human donor with alopecia areata.

This clone was recorded a few times. The chain employs TRBV9 and TRBJ1-2, with D possibly being TRBD1 (6 bases). The CDR3 extends over 14 amino acids. The ends were cut back, 3 bases at V and 6 bases at J, with 15 bases in the middle. Germline V gene sequence: CDR1 SGDLS, CDR2 YYNGEE. CDR3 in amino acids: CASSDHRDPNGYTF. CDR3 nucleotides: TGTGCCAGCAGCGATCACAGGGACCCTAATGGCTACACCTTC.

The chain employs TRBV9 and TRBJ2-3; D might be TRBD2 (6 bases). This CDR3 comprises 14 residues. CDR1 is SGDLS and CDR2 is YYNGEE in the germline V gene. V lost 2 bases to trimming and J lost 4 bases, with 11 bases between them. CDR3 in DNA: TGTGCCAGCAGCGTTGGGGGGAGCCCAGATACGCAGTATTTT. This sequence encodes CASSVGGSPDTQYF.

The rearrangement links TRBV30 to TRBJ1-2, with a weak D call TRBD1 (6 bases). Trimming took off 0 bases at V and 2 bases at J, with 13 bases between the two ends. The CDR3 loop spans 15 amino acids. Germline-derived CDR1 and CDR2 are GTSNPN and SVGIG (reference sequence). DNA for the CDR3: TGTGCCTGGAGTGTACCGGGACACCGAAACTATGGCTACACCTTC. Protein sequence: CAWSVPGHRNYGYTF.

This clone was seen more than once but under ten times. The V and J genes are TRBV6-5 and TRBJ2-1; 7 nucleotides align to TRBD1. Germline lookup yields CDR1 MNHEY and CDR2 SVGAGI. The length of the CDR3 is 14 residues. The V and J ends lost 6 bases and 7 bases, in that order; junction bases with no gene match: 9. CDR3 bases: TGTGCCAGCAGCCAAACAGGGGTAGAGAATGAGCAGTTCTTC. Translation gives CASSQTGVENEQFF.

This clone was counted only a few times. The chain carries TRBV14 and TRBJ1-2; 7 nucleotides agree with TRBD1. The CDR3 runs 15 residues. J gave up 1 base and V 4 bases, and 6 bases lay outside the gene matches. Germline CDR1 reads SGHDN; CDR2 reads FVKESK. CDR3 amino acids: CASSLGTVLNYGYTF. CDR3 in DNA: TGTGCCAGCAGCCTTGGGACAGTTCTTAACTATGGCTACACCTTC. The variable domain in full, completed from reference TRBV14 and TRBJ1-2, reads EAGVTQFPSHSVIEKGQTVTLRCDPISGHDNLYWYRRVMGKEIKFLLHFVKESKQDESGMPNNRFLAERTGGTYSTLKVQPAELEDSGVYFCASSLGTVLNYGYTFGSGTRLTVV.

V and J are TRBV30 and TRBJ1-1; TRBD1 is a possible D gene (6 bases). This CDR3 is 15 amino acids long. Between the trimmed V and J ends, which lost 6 bases and 0 bases, there was a span of 17 bases. Germline-derived CDR1 and CDR2 are GTSNPN and SVGIG (reference sequence). DNA of the CDR3: TGTGCCTGTCAGGTGGGCAGGGGATTGAACACTGAAGCTTTCTTT. Translated: CACQVGRGLNTEAFF.

With regard to this clone: A read error may account for a junction end that differs from germline. This chain links TRBV9 with TRBJ1-6; 7 nucleotides line up with TRBD1. CDR1 SGDLS and CDR2 YYNGEE come from the germline V gene. The CDR3 totals 15 residues. CDR3 protein: CASSVERTGSSPPHF. The CDR3, as DNA: TGTGCCAGCAGCGTAGAAAGGACAGGATCTTCACCCCCCCACTTT.

The sample holds a few counts of this clone. The chain has TRBV29-1 and TRBJ1-4; D gene uncertain. CDR1 is SQVTM, CDR2 ANQGSEA, per germline. CDR3 length: 11 amino acids. The V end lost 5 bases, the J end lost 3 bases, and 4 bases lay between the germline ends. The CDR3 DNA sequence: TGCAGCGTTTGGTCTAATGAAAAACTGTTTTTT. Translation: CSVWSNEKLFF.

This clone has a handful of counts. Other DNA sequences in this sample translate to the same CDR3. This chain uses TRBV29-1 with TRBJ1-2, with TRBD1 as a possible D gene (5 bases). V was shortened by 4 bases and J by 0 bases, with 9 bases between the two germline ends. The CDR3 covers 13 residues. Germline V gives CDR1 SQVTM, CDR2 ANQGSEA. The CDR3 nucleotides read TGCAGCGTTGGCGACAGAACTAACTATGGCTACACCTTC. Protein: CSVGDRTNYGYTF. Based on the CDR3 plus reference TRBV29-1 and TRBJ1-2, the full variable domain is SAVISQKPSRDICQRGTSLTIQCQVDSQVTMMFWYRQQPGQSLTLIATANQGSEATYESGFVIDKFPISRPNLTFSTLTVSNMSPEDSSIYLCSVGDRTNYGYTFGSGTRLTVV.

This clone was recorded a few times. The chain employs TRBV19 and TRBJ2-3; D is unresolved. The germline V gene encodes CDR1 LNHDA and CDR2 SQIVND (reference sequence). V was cut by 7 bases and J by 0 bases, with 14 bases left in between. The CDR3 consists of 15 residues. CDR3 loop: CASKKVGSSTDTQYF. CDR3 sequence (DNA): TGTGCCAGTAAAAAGGTTGGATCTAGCACAGATACGCAGTATTTT.

This clone turned up a few times. The chain uses TRBV29-1 and TRBJ2-1; TRBD1 matches 9 bases. Germline V gene sequence: CDR1 SQVTM, CDR2 ANQGSEA. There are 15 residues in the CDR3. V lost 4 bases to trimming and J lost 7 bases; unmatched junction nucleotides: 11. CDR3 loop: CSVVPWGQGRNEQFF. In DNA form, the CDR3 reads TGCAGCGTTGTTCCCTGGGGACAGGGTAGGAATGAGCAGTTCTTC.

This sequence joins TRBV29-1 and TRBJ1-2, with TRBD1 as a possible D gene (5 bases). CDR1 is SQVTM, CDR2 ANQGSEA, per germline. The V gene lost 4 bases and the J gene lost 10 bases, with 13 bases spanning the gap. The CDR3 runs to 11 residues. Here the CDR3 DNA reads TGCAGCGTTGGGCAGGGTGATTCCTACACCTTC. This encodes CSVGQGDSYTF.

The chain combines TRBV20-1 with TRBJ1-6, with D uncertain. The CDR3 totals 11 residues. Trimming stripped 3 bases from V and 14 bases from J, with 11 bases between. Germline loops: CDR1 DFQATT, CDR2 SNEGSKA (reference sequence). CDR3 nucleotides: TGCAGTGCTAGTAGGGCAGAATCCCTCCACTTT. It codes for CSASRAESLHF.

J is TRBJ1-1 and V is TRBV11-1; D not certain. The CDR3 extends over 13 amino acids. The germline gives CDR1 SGHAT, CDR2 FQDESV (reference sequence). V lost 5 bases and J 3 bases, leaving 10 bases between the germline ends. CDR3 region: CASSKASYTEAFF. CDR3 coding DNA: TGTGCCAGCAGCAAAGCAAGTTACACTGAAGCTTTCTTT.

This clone has a handful of counts. V is TRBV2 and J is TRBJ1-2; 7 nucleotides align to TRBD1. V lost 6 bases, J lost 9 bases, and 10 bases stayed unmatched. The CDR3 spans 13 residues. Germline lookup yields CDR1 SNHLY and CDR2 FYNNEI. The CDR3 loop reads CASSETGTNSYTF. The CDR3, as DNA: TGTGCCAGCAGCGAGACAGGGACGAATAGCTACACCTTC.

Only a few counts were recorded for this clone. This sequence joins TRBV30 and TRBJ1-5; TRBD1 is a possible D gene (5 bases). Germline values: CDR1 GTSNPN, CDR2 SVGIG (reference sequence). CDR3 length equals 16 residues. Trimming pared 0 bases from V and 3 bases from J, leaving 15 bases between. CDR3 loop: CAWSVRRTGFNQPQHF. CDR3 sequence (DNA): TGTGCCTGGAGTGTACGTCGCACAGGATTCAATCAGCCCCAGCATTTT.

This clone was observed a handful of times. The chain employs TRBV30 and TRBJ2-7; either TRBD1 or TRBD2 may fit D (5 bases each). Germline V gene lookup returns CDR1 GTSNPN and CDR2 SVGIG (reference sequence). V dropped 1 base and J dropped 5 bases, with 18 bases sitting between them. The CDR3 runs to 15 residues. CDR3 sequence: CAWSAGSHLGDEQYF. CDR3 nucleotides: TGTGCCTGGAGTGCAGGGAGTCACCTAGGGGACGAGCAGTACTTC. Together with reference TRBV30 and TRBJ2-7, the CDR3 gives the full variable domain: SQTIHQWPATLVQPVGSPLSLECTVEGTSNPNLYWYRQAAGRGLQLLFYSVGIGQISSEVPQNLSASRPQDRQFILSSKKLLLSDSGFYLCAWSAGSHLGDEQYFGPGTRLTVT.

This clone was seen many times. V gene TRBV7-8 combines with J gene TRBJ1-5; the D gene is possibly TRBD1 (5 bases). Germline CDR1 is SGHVS and CDR2 is FQNEAQ. The CDR3 is 16 amino acids. V was trimmed by 5 bases and J by 2 bases, leaving 16 bases between them. CDR3 in amino acids: CASSPGAQGGNQPQHF. The CDR3, as DNA: TGTGCCAGCAGCCCCGGGGCTCAGGGCGGCAATCAGCCCCAGCATTTT.

V and J are TRBV7-9 and TRBJ2-5, with D possibly called TRBD1 or TRBD2 (5 bases each). This CDR3 has 16 amino acids. Per germline, CDR1 SEHNR and CDR2 FQNEAQ (reference sequence). V was shortened by 3 bases and J by 5 bases, with 19 bases between the two germline ends. CDR3 DNA: TGTGCCAGCAGCTTGTATTCGTCCGGGGCCGGGGAGACCCAGTACTTC. Amino acid sequence: CASSLYSSGAGETQYF.

The table lists this clone with many counts. The CDR3 reads CASSSGKVSSYEQYF. Here the CDR3 DNA reads TGTGCCAGCAGCTCGGGAAAGGTGAGCTCCTACGAGCAGTACTTC. The chain links TRBV7-9 to TRBJ2-7; D perhaps matches TRBD2 (5 bases). Germline V gives CDR1 SEHNR, CDR2 FQNEAQ (reference sequence). V lost 4 bases and J lost 0, with 13 bases in between. This CDR3 has 15 amino acids.

The chain recombines TRBV10-3 with TRBJ1-2; D not certain. Germline V lookup: CDR1 ENHRY, CDR2 SYGVKD. The CDR3 extends over 16 amino acids. Trimming left V 0 bases short and J 3 bases short, with 14 bases between. The CDR3 region is CAISESNQSPDYGYTF. The CDR3 DNA reads TGTGCCATCAGTGAGTCGAACCAGTCCCCGGACTATGGCTACACCTTC.

J is TRBJ2-7 and V is TRBV7-9; D is uncertain. V was cut by 1 base and J by 6 bases, with 13 bases left in between. CDR1 and CDR2 from the germline V gene are SEHNR and FQNEAQ (reference sequence). The CDR3 consists of 14 residues. CDR3 DNA sequence: TGTGCCAGCAGCTTAGAAGATGGTAGCCTCGAGCAGTACTTC. Its protein product is CASSLEDGSLEQYF.

This chain joins TRBV14 and TRBJ2-1; D not certain. The CDR3 is 12 amino acids. The germline V gene has CDR1 SGHDN and CDR2 FVKESK. Trimming removed 5 bases at V and 15 bases at J, with 17 bases between. The CDR3 DNA follows: TGTGCCAGCAGCTTCGGACCGCTCTCTCGGTTCTTC. Translating gives CASSFGPLSRFF.

The J gene is TRBJ2-5, the V gene TRBV30; a possible D gene is TRBD2 (6 bases). Trimming took off 1 base at V and 7 bases at J, with 22 bases between the two ends. The CDR3 contains 16 residues. Per the germline V gene, CDR1 is GTSNPN and CDR2 is SVGIG (reference sequence). The CDR3 reads CAWSGKAGTAEGTQYF. CDR3 coding DNA: TGTGCCTGGAGTGGGAAAGCCGGGACGGCGGAGGGGACCCAGTACTTC.

This clone was observed a few times. This chain joins TRBV30 and TRBJ1-1; 9 bases fit TRBD1. The CDR3 spans 17 residues. Germline lookup yields CDR1 GTSNPN and CDR2 SVGIG (reference sequence). The trim removed 1 base at V and 4 bases at J, leaving 13 bases unmatched. The CDR3 region has the DNA TGTGCCTGGAGTGAGACAGGGGGACGGTTAAGGAGCACTGAAGCTTTCTTT. Protein product: CAWSETGGRLRSTEAFF.

The chain is built from TRBV29-1 and TRBJ1-4; the match to TRBD1 covers 7 bases. This CDR3 spans 14 amino acids. Germline-derived CDR1 and CDR2 are SQVTM and ANQGSEA. V lost 1 base, J lost 4 bases, and 3 bases stayed unmatched. As DNA, the CDR3 is TGCAGCGTTGAAGTAGGGGGCCGTAATGAAAAACTGTTTTTT. Translation: CSVEVGGRNEKLFF.

The table lists this clone with a few counts. The V gene is TRBV5-1, the J gene TRBJ1-4, with D perhaps TRBD1 (6 bases). The CDR3 consists of 14 residues. CDR1 and CDR2 from the germline V gene are SGHRS and YFSETQ. Trimming shortened V by 1 base and J by 5 bases, and 9 bases separated the two germline ends. Written as DNA, the CDR3 is TGCGCCAGCAGCTTGAGTGGGACAAATGAAAAACTGTTTTTT. This encodes CASSLSGTNEKLFF.